Shown below are 9 T cell receptor beta chains from a single sample sequenced in a study of blood T cell repertoires in COVID-19. Generated by immunoSEQ multiplex PCR, the TCRdb table keeps only in-frame clones and is missing some. The sample shows around 92,000 clones, about 91% of them seen only once. The sequenced material came from peripheral blood. The receptors were gathered from a woman aged 80 or over with active COVID-19.

CDR3 bases: TGTGCCAGCAGTCTTAGTAACCGGGGCTACGAGCAGTACTTC. Protein: CASSLSNRGYEQYF. V gene TRBV28 combines with J gene TRBJ2-7, with D possibly TRBD2 on 5 matching bases. Trimming took off 5 bases at V and 3 bases at J, with 14 bases between the two ends. The length of the CDR3 is 14 residues. Germline loops: CDR1 MDHEN, CDR2 SYDVKM.

This clone came up once. This chain's CDR3 is CASSRGGRGEQYF. The CDR3, as DNA: TGTGCCAGCAGCCGGGGCGGGAGGGGCGAGCAGTACTTC. V is TRBV3-1 (or the pseudogene TRBV3-2) and J is TRBJ2-7; 9 bases are shared with TRBD2. Per germline, CDR1 LGHDT and CDR2 YNNKEL (reference sequence). With V trimmed by 4 bases and J by 6 bases, 4 bases remained unmatched. This CDR3 has 13 residues.

Written as DNA, the CDR3 is TGTGCCAGCAGTTTATCGTTCACTTATGGCTACACCTTC. This gives the protein CASSLSFTYGYTF. The rearrangement uses TRBV27 and TRBJ1-2; D remains unclear. CDR3 length equals 13 residues. Trimming removed 0 bases at V and 5 bases at J, with 7 bases between. Germline values: CDR1 MNHEY, CDR2 SMNVEV (reference sequence).

This rearrangement joins TRBV5-1 to TRBJ1-5; TRBD1 matches at 11 bases. The germline CDR1 and CDR2 sequences are SGHRS and YFSETQ. The V and J ends lost 4 bases and 5 bases, in that order; junction bases with no gene match: 2. The CDR3 spans 14 residues. The CDR3 spells CASSMGQGDQPQHF. The CDR3 coding sequence is TGCGCCAGCAGCATGGGACAGGGGGATCAGCCCCAGCATTTT.

The chain combines TRBV27 with TRBJ2-1; 9 positions match TRBD2. The CDR3 covers 15 residues. The junction had 11 bases not matched to a gene; V was cut back by 7 bases and J by 7 bases. From germline, CDR1 is MNHEY and CDR2 SMNVEV (reference sequence). CDR3 sequence (DNA): TGTGCCAGCACCACATTGAAGCGGGAGGCGAATGAGCAGTTCTTC. It yields the protein CASTTLKREANEQFF.

The chain is built from TRBV5-4 and TRBJ2-6; D may be TRBD2 (5 bases). The CDR3 sequence is 18 residues long. Germline values: CDR1 SGHNT, CDR2 YYREEE (reference sequence). Trimming removed 4 bases at V and 0 bases at J, with 17 bases between. The DNA of the CDR3 is TGTGCCAGCAGCCATACTCGGCTAGCAGTCTCTGGGGCCAACGTCCTGACTTTC. Protein sequence: CASSHTRLAVSGANVLTF.

CDR3 bases: TGTGCCAGCAGCCCCGGACTAGCGTCGGGGGGGGAGCTGTTTTTT. Translated, it gives CASSPGLASGGELFF. The rearrangement links TRBV7-3 to TRBJ2-2; 9 bases line up with TRBD2. The CDR3 runs 15 residues. V gave up 5 bases and J gave up 8 bases; unmatched junction bases: 9. The germline CDR1 and CDR2 sequences are SGHTA and FQGTGA.

This chain joins TRBV11-1 and TRBJ2-7; 8 bases align to TRBD1. V was clipped by 2 bases and J by 3 bases; unmatched bases: 6. Germline-derived CDR1 and CDR2 are SGHAT and FQDESV (reference sequence). The CDR3 loop spans 15 amino acids. CDR3 in DNA: TGTGCCAGCAGCTTACTTCAGGGGGCGGGCTACGAGCAGTACTTC. Residues: CASSLLQGAGYEQYF.

The chain links TRBV24-1 to TRBJ2-1, with D possibly matching TRBD1 (6 bases). This CDR3 has 15 amino acids. Trimming pared 6 bases from V and 3 bases from J, leaving 14 bases between. Germline-derived CDR1 and CDR2 are KGHDR and SFDVKD. CDR3 protein: CATSSTGIYYNEQFF. DNA of the CDR3: TGTGCCACCAGTTCTACAGGGATCTACTACAATGAGCAGTTCTTC.